Below, 7 T cell receptor beta chains from the same sample are listed, as sequenced in a study of T-cell reconstitution after alpha-beta-depleted transplantation in children. This sample's TCRbeta library carried unique molecular identifier barcodes. TCRdb re-derived calls from the PCR reads in MiXCR, one entry per CDR3 protein. The data show 200,000 to 300,000 distinct CDR3 sequences, approximately 12% seen once. Sample: PBMCs from the stem cell graft donor, taken from the stem cell graft. These receptors all come from a human donor who donated a stem cell graft to a child with acute lymphoblastic leukemia.

This sequence joins TRBV7-9 and TRBJ1-1; no reliable D call. CDR1 and CDR2 from the germline V gene are SEHNR and FQNEAQ (reference sequence). The CDR3 sequence is 14 residues long. V lost 5 bases and J 3 bases, leaving 13 bases between the germline ends. CDR3 amino acids: CASSRGQRDTEAFF. CDR3 nucleotides: TGTGCCAGCAGCCGAGGCCAACGAGACACTGAAGCTTTCTTT.

This clonotype occurred many times. This sequence joins TRBV5-5 and TRBJ2-4, with D perhaps matching TRBD1 (5 bases). The germline V gene has CDR1 SGHKS and CDR2 YYEKEE (reference sequence). The V end lost 2 bases, the J end lost 13 bases, and 13 bases lay between the germline ends. This CDR3 has 12 residues. CDR3 residues: CASSFGDRVQYF. The CDR3 DNA follows: TGTGCCAGCAGCTTTGGTGACAGAGTGCAGTACTTC.

This clonotype has at least ten counts. The V call is TRBV20-1, the J call TRBJ2-7; TRBD1 agrees at 7 bases. The CDR3 is 14 residues long. Trimming at V came to 0 bases and at J to 2 bases, leaving 4 bases not matched to a gene. Germline CDR1 reads DFQATT; CDR2 reads SNEGSKA (reference sequence). CDR3 protein: CSARETGIPYEQYF. In DNA form, the CDR3 reads TGCAGTGCTAGAGAGACAGGGATCCCCTACGAGCAGTACTTC.

There are many counts of this clonotype. V usage is TRBV20-1 and J usage is TRBJ1-5, with unresolved D. The germline V gene has CDR1 DFQATT and CDR2 SNEGSKA (reference sequence). Trimming took off 0 bases at V and 2 bases at J, with 14 bases between the two ends. This CDR3 is built from 16 residues. CDR3 protein: CSARDWSEAGNQPQHF. CDR3 DNA sequence: TGCAGTGCTAGAGATTGGTCAGAAGCTGGCAATCAGCCCCAGCATTTT.

This clonotype was observed many times. This chain uses TRBV9 with TRBJ1-1; D is unresolved. With 7 bases removed from V and 1 base from J, the gap between germline ends came to 8 bases. This CDR3 has 12 residues. Germline V gene sequence: CDR1 SGDLS, CDR2 YYNGEE. CDR3 DNA: TGTGCCAGCGGAGAGGGGAACACTGAAGCTTTCTTT. Residues: CASGEGNTEAFF.

At least ten counts were recorded for this clonotype. The chain has TRBV4-2 and TRBJ2-4; no reliable D call. V dropped 4 bases and J dropped 4 bases, with 8 bases sitting between them. The CDR3 length is 13 residues. Germline CDR1 and CDR2: LGHNA and YNFKEQ. In nucleotides, the CDR3 is TGTGCCAGCAGCCCGAAAGAGAAAAACATTCAGTACTTC. Its translation: CASSPKEKNIQYF.

This clonotype was detected many times. The chain couples TRBV20-1 to TRBJ2-7; D is uncertain. V lost 1 base to trimming and J lost 6 bases, with 13 bases between them. This CDR3 has 13 residues. The germline CDR1 and CDR2 sequences are DFQATT and SNEGSKA (reference sequence). The CDR3 loop reads CSARGPVGFEQYF. In DNA form, the CDR3 reads TGCAGTGCTAGAGGCCCCGTGGGGTTCGAGCAGTACTTC.